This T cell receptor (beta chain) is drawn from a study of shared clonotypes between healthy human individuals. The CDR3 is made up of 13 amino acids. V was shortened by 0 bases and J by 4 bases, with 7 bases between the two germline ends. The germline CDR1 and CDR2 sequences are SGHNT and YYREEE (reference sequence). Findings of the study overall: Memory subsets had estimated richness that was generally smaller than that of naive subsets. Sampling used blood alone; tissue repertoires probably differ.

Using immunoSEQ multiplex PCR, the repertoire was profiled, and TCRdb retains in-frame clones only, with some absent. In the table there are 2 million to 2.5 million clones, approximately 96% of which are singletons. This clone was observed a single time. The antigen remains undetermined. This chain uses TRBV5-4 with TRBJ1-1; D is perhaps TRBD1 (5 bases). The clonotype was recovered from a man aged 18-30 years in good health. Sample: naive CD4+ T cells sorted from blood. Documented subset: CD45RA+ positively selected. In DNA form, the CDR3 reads TGTGCCAGCAGCTTGGAGCAGGGCACTGAAGCTTTCTTT. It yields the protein CASSLEQGTEAFF.